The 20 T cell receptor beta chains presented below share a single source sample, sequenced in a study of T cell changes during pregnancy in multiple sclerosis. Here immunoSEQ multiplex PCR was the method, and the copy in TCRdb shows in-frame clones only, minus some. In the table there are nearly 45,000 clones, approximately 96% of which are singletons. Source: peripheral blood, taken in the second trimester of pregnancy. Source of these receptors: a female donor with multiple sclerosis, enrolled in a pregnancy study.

CDR3 DNA: TGTGCCTGGAGTGTAAACAGCGGGAGTTTGGGCGAGCAGTTCTTC. This sequence encodes CAWSVNSGSLGEQFF. The rearrangement joins TRBV30 to TRBJ2-1; 8 bases fit TRBD2. Germline V gives CDR1 GTSNPN, CDR2 SVGIG (reference sequence). Unmatched junction bases numbered 11, after V lost 0 bases and J lost 10 bases. This CDR3 contains 15 residues.

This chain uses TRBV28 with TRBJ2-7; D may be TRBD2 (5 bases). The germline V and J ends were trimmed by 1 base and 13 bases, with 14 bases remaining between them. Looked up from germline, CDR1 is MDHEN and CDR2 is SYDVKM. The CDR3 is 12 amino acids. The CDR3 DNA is TGTGCCAGCAGTTTATTACTAGAGGTCGCTTACTTC. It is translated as CASSLLLEVAYF.

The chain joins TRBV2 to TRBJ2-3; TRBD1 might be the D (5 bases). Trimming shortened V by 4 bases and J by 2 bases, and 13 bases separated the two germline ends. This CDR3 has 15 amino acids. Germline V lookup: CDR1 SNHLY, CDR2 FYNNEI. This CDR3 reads CASSVTRTFTDTQYF. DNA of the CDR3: TGTGCCAGCAGTGTGACCCGGACATTCACAGATACGCAGTATTTT.

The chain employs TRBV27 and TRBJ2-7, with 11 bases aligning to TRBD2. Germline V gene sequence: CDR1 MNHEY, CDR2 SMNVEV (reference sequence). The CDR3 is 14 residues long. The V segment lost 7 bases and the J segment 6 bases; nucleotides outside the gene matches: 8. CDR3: CASNPLAGVGEQYF. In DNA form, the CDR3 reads TGTGCCAGCAATCCACTAGCGGGAGTCGGCGAGCAGTACTTC.

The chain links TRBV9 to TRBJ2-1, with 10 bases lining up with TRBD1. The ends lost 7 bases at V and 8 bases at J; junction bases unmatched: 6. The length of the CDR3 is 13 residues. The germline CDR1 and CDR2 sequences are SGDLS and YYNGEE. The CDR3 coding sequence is TGTGCCAGCGGGGGACAGGGGTGGGATGAGCAGTTCTTC. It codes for CASGGQGWDEQFF. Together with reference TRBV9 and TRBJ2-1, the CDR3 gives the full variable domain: DSGVTQTPKHLITATGQRVTLRCSPRSGDLSVYWYQQSLDQGLQFLIQYYNGEERAKGNILERFSAQQFPDLHSELNLSSLELGDSALYFCASGGQGWDEQFFGPGTRLTVL.

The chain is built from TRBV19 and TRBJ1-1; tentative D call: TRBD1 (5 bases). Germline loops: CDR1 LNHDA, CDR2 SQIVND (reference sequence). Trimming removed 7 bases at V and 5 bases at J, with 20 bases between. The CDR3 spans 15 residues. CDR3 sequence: CASNGEGRSGTEAFF. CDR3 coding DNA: TGTGCCAGTAACGGGGAGGGGAGGTCGGGAACTGAAGCTTTCTTT.

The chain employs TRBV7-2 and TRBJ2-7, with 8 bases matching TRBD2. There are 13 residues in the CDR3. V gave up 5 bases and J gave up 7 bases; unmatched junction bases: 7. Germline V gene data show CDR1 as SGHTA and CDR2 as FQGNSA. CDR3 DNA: TGTGCCAGCAGCCGGGGGGGGACTCGGGAGCAGTACTTC. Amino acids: CASSRGGTREQYF. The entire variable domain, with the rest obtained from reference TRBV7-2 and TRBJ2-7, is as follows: GAGVSQSPSNKVTEKGKDVELRCDPISGHTALYWYRQSLGQGLEFLIYFQGNSAPDKSGLPSDRFSAERTGGSVSTLTIQRTQQEDSAVYLCASSRGGTREQYFGPGTRLTVT.

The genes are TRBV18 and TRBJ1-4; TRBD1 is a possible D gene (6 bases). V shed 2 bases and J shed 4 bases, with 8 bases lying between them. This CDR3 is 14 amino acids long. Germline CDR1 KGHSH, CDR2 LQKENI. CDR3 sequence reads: CASSPDRNNEKLFF. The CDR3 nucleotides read TGTGCCAGCTCACCAGACAGGAATAATGAAAAACTGTTTTTT.

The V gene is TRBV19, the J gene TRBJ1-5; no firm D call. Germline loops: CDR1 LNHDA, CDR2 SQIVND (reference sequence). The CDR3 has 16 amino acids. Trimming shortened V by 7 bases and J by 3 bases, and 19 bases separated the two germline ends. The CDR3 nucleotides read TGTGCCAGTACTCCGGGAGGGCCTCACCTCAATCAGCCCCAGCATTTT. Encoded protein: CASTPGGPHLNQPQHF.

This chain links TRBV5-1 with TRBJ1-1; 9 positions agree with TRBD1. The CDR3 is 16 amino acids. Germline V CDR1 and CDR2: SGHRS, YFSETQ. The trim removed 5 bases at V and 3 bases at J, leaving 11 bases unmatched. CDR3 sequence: CASRGIQGAKDTEAFF. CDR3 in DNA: TGCGCCAGCAGGGGGATACAGGGGGCTAAGGACACTGAAGCTTTCTTT.

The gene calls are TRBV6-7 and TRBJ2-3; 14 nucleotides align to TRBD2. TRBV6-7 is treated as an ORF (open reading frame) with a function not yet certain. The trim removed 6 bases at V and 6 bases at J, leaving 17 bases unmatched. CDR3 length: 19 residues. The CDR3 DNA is TGTGCCAGCAGCACCGAACTCCCCGGGACTAGCGGGAGTGAGGATACGCAGTATTTT. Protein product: CASSTELPGTSGSEDTQYF.

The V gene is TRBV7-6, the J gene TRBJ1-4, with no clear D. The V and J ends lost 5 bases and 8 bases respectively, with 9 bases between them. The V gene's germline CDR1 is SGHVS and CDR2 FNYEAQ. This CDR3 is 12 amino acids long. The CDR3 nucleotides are TGTGCCAGCAGCACGGGGTGGGAAAAACTGTTTTTT. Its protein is CASSTGWEKLFF.

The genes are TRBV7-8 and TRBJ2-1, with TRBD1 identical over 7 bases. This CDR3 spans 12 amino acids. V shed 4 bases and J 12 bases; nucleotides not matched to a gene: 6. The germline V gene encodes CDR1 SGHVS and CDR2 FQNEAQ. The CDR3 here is CASSWGTVLQFF. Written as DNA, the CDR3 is TGTGCCAGCAGCTGGGGGACAGTTTTGCAGTTCTTC. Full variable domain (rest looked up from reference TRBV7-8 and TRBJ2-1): GAGVSQSPRYKVAKRGQDVALRCDPISGHVSLFWYQQALGQGPEFLTYFQNEAQLDKSGLPSDRFFAERPEGSVSTLKIQRTQQEDSAVYLCASSWGTVLQFFGPGTRLTVL.

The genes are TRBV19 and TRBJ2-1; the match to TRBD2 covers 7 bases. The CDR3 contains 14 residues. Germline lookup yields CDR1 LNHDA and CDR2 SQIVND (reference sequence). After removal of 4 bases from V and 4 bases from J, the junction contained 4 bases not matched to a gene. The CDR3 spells CASSTSSGYNEQFF. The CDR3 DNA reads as TGTGCCAGTAGTACTTCTAGCGGATACAATGAGCAGTTCTTC.

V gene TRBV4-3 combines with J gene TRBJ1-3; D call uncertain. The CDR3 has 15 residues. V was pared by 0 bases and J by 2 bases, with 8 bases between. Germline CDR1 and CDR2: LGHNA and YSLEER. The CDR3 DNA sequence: TGCGCCAGCAGCCAAGAAGGAGGGACTGGAAACACCATATATTTT. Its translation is CASSQEGGTGNTIYF.

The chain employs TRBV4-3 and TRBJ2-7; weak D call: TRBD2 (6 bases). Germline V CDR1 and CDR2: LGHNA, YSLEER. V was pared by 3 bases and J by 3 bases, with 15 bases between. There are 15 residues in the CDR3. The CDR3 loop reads CASSQMGRGFYEQYF. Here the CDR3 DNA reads TGCGCCAGCAGCCAGATGGGGCGGGGCTTCTACGAGCAGTACTTC.

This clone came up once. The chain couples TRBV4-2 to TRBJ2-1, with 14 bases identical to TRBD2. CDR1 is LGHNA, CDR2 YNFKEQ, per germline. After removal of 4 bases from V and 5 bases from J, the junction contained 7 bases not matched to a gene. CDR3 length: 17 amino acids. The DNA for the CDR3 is TGTGCCAGCAGCCCCGGGACTAGCGGGAGATTGCACAATGAGCAGTTCTTC. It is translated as CASSPGTSGRLHNEQFF.

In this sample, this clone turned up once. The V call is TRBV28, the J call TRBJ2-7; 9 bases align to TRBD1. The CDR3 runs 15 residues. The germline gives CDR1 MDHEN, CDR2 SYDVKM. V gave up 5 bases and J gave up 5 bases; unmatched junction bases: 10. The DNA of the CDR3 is TGTGCCAGCAGTCCGCCGGGACAGGGATCTAACGAGCAGTACTTC. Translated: CASSPPGQGSNEQYF.

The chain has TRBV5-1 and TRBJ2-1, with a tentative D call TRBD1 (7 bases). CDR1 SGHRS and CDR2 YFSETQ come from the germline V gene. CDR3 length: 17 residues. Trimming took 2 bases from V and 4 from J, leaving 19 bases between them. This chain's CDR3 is CASSLSTRQGLYNEQFF. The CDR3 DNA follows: TGCGCCAGCAGCTTATCGACCAGACAGGGACTGTACAATGAGCAGTTCTTC.

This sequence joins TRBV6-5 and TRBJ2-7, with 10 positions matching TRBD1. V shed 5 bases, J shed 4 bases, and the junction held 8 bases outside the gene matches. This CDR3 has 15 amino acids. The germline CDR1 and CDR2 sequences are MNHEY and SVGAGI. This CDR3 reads CASSPVGTGVYEQYF. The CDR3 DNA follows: TGTGCCAGCAGTCCGGTGGGGACAGGGGTATACGAGCAGTACTTC.